This T cell receptor beta chain was found in a study of blood T cells in healthy people across ages. A remark on this clonotype: As yet, its antigen is unknown.

Germline loops: CDR1 LGHDT, CDR2 YNNKEL (reference sequence). The CDR3 is made up of 18 amino acids. V lost 0 bases and J 10 bases, leaving 22 bases between the germline ends. With a J-beta primer mix and a sample-barcoded 5' primer, a second PCR ran about 7 to 12 cycles. Each cDNA molecule was tagged by a template-switch adaptor with 12 random nucleotides. From the 5' RACE reads, TCRdb called clonotypes with MiXCR, one entry per CDR3 protein. The sample has around 1.5 million distinct CDR3 sequences; around 35% are singletons. Study results and limitations: Naive T cell percentage by flow cytometry tracked strongly with beta diversity. The unknown donor CMV status may have confounded expanded clonotype changes.

Sequenced input: blood. The chain combines TRBV3-1 with TRBJ1-6, with D possibly matching TRBD1 (6 bases). The receptor's source is a woman between 25 and 40 years old in good health. CDR3 nucleotides: TGTGCCAGCAGCCAAGATGGGGGTCTGGCAACAGGGAACTCACCCCTCCACTTT. Amino acids: CASSQDGGLATGNSPLHF.